Shown below are 14 T cell receptor beta chains from a single sample sequenced in a study of beta chain features in type 1 diabetes. Isolated RNA was reverse transcribed in full, so expressed TCRB transcripts were sequenced. TCRdb keeps only in-frame clones here, not all; method: immunoSEQ multiplex PCR. The sample carries about 930,000 clones, roughly 16% recorded once. The sample taken for sequencing was naive CD4+ T cells from blood. These receptor sequences come from a young woman in good health.

The gene calls are TRBV25-1 and TRBJ2-1; 8 bases are a match to TRBD1. The CDR3 length is 14 residues. The V and J ends lost 6 bases and 7 bases, in that order; junction bases with no gene match: 8. CDR1 and CDR2 from the germline V gene are MGHDK and SYGVNS. CDR3 region: CASSHNRGRNEQFF. The CDR3 DNA reads as TGTGCCAGCAGCCATAACAGGGGGAGGAATGAGCAGTTCTTC.

This clone was counted between two and nine times. The rearrangement joins TRBV10-3 to TRBJ1-3; D is unresolved. Germline V gene lookup returns CDR1 ENHRY and CDR2 SYGVKD. Trimming stripped 10 bases from V and 0 bases from J, with 13 bases between. The CDR3 covers 14 residues. CDR3 loop: CASSYDDSGNTIYF. DNA of the CDR3: TGTGCCAGCTCTTACGACGACTCTGGAAACACCATATATTTT.

This CDR3 is CASSLFVTYNEQFF. The CDR3 bases are TGTGCCAGCAGCCTGTTTGTTACCTACAATGAGCAGTTCTTC. The chain links TRBV7-9 to TRBJ2-1, with D unclear. V was pared by 5 bases and J by 2 bases, with 10 bases between. CDR3 length: 14 amino acids. Germline values: CDR1 SEHNR, CDR2 FQNEAQ (reference sequence). Using reference TRBV7-9 and TRBJ2-1 for the parts outside the CDR3, the full variable domain is DTGVSQNPRHKITKRGQNVTFRCDPISEHNRLYWYRQTLGQGPEFLTYFQNEAQLEKSRLLSDRFSAERPKGSFSTLEIQRTEQGDSAMYLCASSLFVTYNEQFFGPGTRLTVL.

The chain carries TRBV6-5 and TRBJ2-1; 9 bases agree with TRBD2. CDR1 and CDR2 (germline): MNHEY, SVGAGI. V lost 11 bases and J lost 9; bases outside the gene matches: 8. CDR3 size: 12 residues. The CDR3 DNA sequence: TGTGCCGCAAGACGTAGCGGGGGTGAGCAGTTCTTC. Its protein is CAARRSGGEQFF.

The chain has TRBV11-2 and TRBJ2-1; D possibly corresponds to TRBD2 (5 bases). CDR1 is SGHAT and CDR2 is FQNNGV in the germline V gene. V was cut by 2 bases and J by 9 bases, with 20 bases left in between. The CDR3 loop spans 16 amino acids. CDR3 loop: CASSLFEEVALGEQFF. The CDR3 nucleotides read TGTGCCAGCAGCTTATTTGAGGAGGTTGCGCTCGGTGAGCAGTTCTTC.

The J gene is TRBJ2-5, the V gene TRBV5-4, with TRBD2 identical over 9 bases. V lost 1 base and J lost 5; bases outside the gene matches: 21. The CDR3 extends over 20 amino acids. In germline, CDR1 is SGHNT, CDR2 YYREEE (reference sequence). The CDR3 loop reads CASSLLAGGSIVGFVETQYF. The DNA of the CDR3 is TGTGCCAGCAGCTTGCTCGCGGGAGGGAGTATTGTGGGCTTCGTCGAGACCCAGTACTTC.

The chain recombines TRBV9 with TRBJ2-7; D perhaps matches TRBD1 (6 bases). The CDR3 covers 15 residues. From germline, CDR1 is SGDLS and CDR2 YYNGEE. V lost 0 bases and J 1 base, leaving 11 bases between the germline ends. The CDR3 DNA is TGTGCCAGCAGCGTAGCAGGGACATCGTCCTACGAGCAGTACTTC. Translated, it gives CASSVAGTSSYEQYF.

The CDR3 loop reads CASTLRDSSYEQYF. CDR3 sequence (DNA): TGTGCCAGCACTCTCCGGGACAGCTCCTACGAGCAGTACTTC. The chain recombines TRBV6-1 with TRBJ2-7; TRBD1 agrees at 7 bases. V lost 7 bases, J lost 0 bases, and 6 bases stayed unmatched. Germline CDR1 MNHNS, CDR2 SASEGT. This CDR3 is built from 14 residues.

This chain joins TRBV5-4 and TRBJ2-3; 9 nucleotides line up with TRBD2. This CDR3 has 16 amino acids. The V and J ends lost 4 bases and 2 bases, in that order; junction bases with no gene match: 8. Germline CDR1 reads SGHNT; CDR2 reads YYREEE (reference sequence). In nucleotides, the CDR3 is TGTGCCAGCAGCCCCTCTAGCGGGGCACCCACAGATACGCAGTATTTT. This translates into CASSPSSGAPTDTQYF.

The chain joins TRBV2 to TRBJ2-2, with unresolved D. The CDR3 is 13 residues long. V was pared by 4 bases and J by 7 bases, with 10 bases between. Looked up from germline, CDR1 is SNHLY and CDR2 is FYNNEI. The CDR3 here is CASSGTENGELFF. The CDR3 DNA sequence: TGTGCCAGCAGTGGGACCGAAAACGGGGAGCTGTTTTTT.

The chain is built from TRBV7-9 and TRBJ1-2, with D hard to call. Trimming cost V 5 bases and J 4 bases, with 14 bases left between them. In germline, CDR1 is SEHNR, CDR2 FQNEAQ (reference sequence). The CDR3 has 14 residues. The CDR3 DNA reads as TGTGCCAGCAGCCCGATCGTGGCTTTCTATGGCTACACCTTC. Translation gives CASSPIVAFYGYTF.

The chain couples TRBV7-3 to TRBJ2-3, with TRBD2 identical over 13 bases. CDR1 is SGHTA, CDR2 FQGTGA, per germline. The CDR3 covers 15 residues. V gave up 5 bases and J gave up 4 bases; unmatched junction bases: 3. CDR3 nucleotide sequence: TGTGCCAGCAGCCTGGGACTAGCGGGACCAGATACGCAGTATTTT. Translated: CASSLGLAGPDTQYF.

V is TRBV4-2 and J is TRBJ1-1; D is possibly TRBD1 (6 bases). Trimming stripped 1 base from V and 3 bases from J, with 15 bases between. In germline, CDR1 is LGHNA, CDR2 YNFKEQ. CDR3 size: 16 residues. Here the CDR3 DNA reads TGTGCCAGCAGCCAAGGGCAGGGGACGGTGTACACTGAAGCTTTCTTT. This gives the protein CASSQGQGTVYTEAFF.

This clone appeared a few times. The chain recombines TRBV11-1 with TRBJ2-5; D ambiguous. The CDR3 length is 13 residues. Trimming shortened V by 2 bases and J by 2 bases, and 6 bases separated the two germline ends. The germline CDR1 and CDR2 sequences are SGHAT and FQDESV (reference sequence). The CDR3 reads CASSLNSQETQYF. CDR3 coding DNA: TGTGCCAGCAGCTTAAACAGTCAAGAGACCCAGTACTTC.